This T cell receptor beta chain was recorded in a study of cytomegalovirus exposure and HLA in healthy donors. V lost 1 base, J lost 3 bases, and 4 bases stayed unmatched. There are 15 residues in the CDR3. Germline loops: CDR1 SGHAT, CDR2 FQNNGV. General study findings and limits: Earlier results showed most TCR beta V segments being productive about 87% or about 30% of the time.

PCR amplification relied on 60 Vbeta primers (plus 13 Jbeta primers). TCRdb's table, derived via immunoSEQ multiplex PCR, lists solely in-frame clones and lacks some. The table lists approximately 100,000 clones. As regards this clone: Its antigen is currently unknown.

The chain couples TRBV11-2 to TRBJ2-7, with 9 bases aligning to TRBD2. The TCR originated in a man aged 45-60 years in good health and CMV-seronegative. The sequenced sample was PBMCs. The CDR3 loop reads CASSLGLADFYEQYF. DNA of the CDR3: TGTGCCAGCAGCTTAGGACTAGCGGATTTCTACGAGCAGTACTTC.